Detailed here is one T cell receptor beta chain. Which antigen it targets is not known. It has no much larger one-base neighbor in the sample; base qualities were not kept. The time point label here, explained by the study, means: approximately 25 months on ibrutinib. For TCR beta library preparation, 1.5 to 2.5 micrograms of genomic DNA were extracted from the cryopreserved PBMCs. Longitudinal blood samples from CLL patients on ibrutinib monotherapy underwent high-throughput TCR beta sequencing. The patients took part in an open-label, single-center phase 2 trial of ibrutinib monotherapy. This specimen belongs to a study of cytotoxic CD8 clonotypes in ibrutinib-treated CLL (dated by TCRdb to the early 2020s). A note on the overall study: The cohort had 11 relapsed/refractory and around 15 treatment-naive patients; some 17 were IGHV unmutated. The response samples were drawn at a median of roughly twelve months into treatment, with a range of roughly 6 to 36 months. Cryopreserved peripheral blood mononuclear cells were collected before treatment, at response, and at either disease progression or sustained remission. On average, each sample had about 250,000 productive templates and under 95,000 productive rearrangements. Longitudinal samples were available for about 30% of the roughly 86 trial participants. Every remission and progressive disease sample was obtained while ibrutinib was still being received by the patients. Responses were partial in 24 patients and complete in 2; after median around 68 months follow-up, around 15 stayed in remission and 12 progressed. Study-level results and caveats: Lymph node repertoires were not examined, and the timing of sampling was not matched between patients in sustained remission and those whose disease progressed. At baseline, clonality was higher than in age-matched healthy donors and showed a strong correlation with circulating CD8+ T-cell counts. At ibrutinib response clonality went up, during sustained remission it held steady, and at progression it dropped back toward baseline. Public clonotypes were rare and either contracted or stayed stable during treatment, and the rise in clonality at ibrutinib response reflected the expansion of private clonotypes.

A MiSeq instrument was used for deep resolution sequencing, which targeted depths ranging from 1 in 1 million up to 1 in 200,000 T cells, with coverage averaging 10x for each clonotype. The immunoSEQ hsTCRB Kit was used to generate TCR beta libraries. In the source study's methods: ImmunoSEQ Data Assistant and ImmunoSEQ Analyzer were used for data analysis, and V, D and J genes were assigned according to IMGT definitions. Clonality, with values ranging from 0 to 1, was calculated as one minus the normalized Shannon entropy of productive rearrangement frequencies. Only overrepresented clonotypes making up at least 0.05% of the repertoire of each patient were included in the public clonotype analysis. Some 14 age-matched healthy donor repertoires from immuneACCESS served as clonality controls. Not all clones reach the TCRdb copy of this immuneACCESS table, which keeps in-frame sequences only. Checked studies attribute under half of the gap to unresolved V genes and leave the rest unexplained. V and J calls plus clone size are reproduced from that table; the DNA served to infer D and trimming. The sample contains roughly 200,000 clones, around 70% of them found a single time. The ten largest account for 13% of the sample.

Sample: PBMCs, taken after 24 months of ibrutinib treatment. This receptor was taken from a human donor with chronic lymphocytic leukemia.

The CDR3 reads CASSLGLAGVETQYF. At the DNA level, the sequence is TGCGCCAGCAGCTTGGGGCTAGCGGGAGTTGAGACCCAGTACTTC. Recombination connected TRBV5-1 to TRBJ2-5; TRBD2 matches 10 bases in the middle. The germline V gene provides CDR1 SGHRS and CDR2 YFSETQ. From V the trimming removes 0 bases and from J it removes 5 bases, while the gene matches leave 4 bases of the junction unaccounted for. The CDR3 sequence holds 15 residues, the cysteine and phenylalanine included. The retained sequence is limited to the CDR3, 45 bases, with the frame set at the first base.